This TCR beta chain came from a study of lymphopenia after photon versus proton radiotherapy. Overall study findings and caveats: Only patients who died were analyzed for survival; proton advantage is unproven. Photon-treated patients lost naive T cells and TCR diversity; proton-treated stayed stable. Oligoclonal CD8+ Temra expansion after nadir drove photon patients' diversity drop.

CDR3 length: 15 amino acids. Germline V gives CDR1 SGHTA, CDR2 FQGNSA. The V end lost 5 bases, the J end lost 3 bases, and 17 bases lay between the germline ends. A note on this clone: Its target is unknown.

Libraries were prepared by immunoSEQ multiplex PCR; TCRdb keeps only in-frame clonotypes and omits some of them. The sample holds about 64,000 clones, roughly 87% seen once. The sample was peripheral blood, taken from a patient treated with proton-based radiotherapy. The sequence was collected from an elderly man with esophageal cancer. The V call is TRBV7-2, the J call TRBJ2-7; D gene unclear. The CDR3 protein is CASSVRWATDYEQYF. For the CDR3, the DNA is TGTGCCAGCAGCGTTAGGTGGGCGACGGACTACGAGCAGTACTTC. Full variable domain (missing parts from reference TRBV7-2 and TRBJ2-7): GAGVSQSPSNKVTEKGKDVELRCDPISGHTALYWYRQSLGQGLEFLIYFQGNSAPDKSGLPSDRFSAERTGGSVSTLTIQRTQQEDSAVYLCASSVRWATDYEQYFGPGTRLTVT.